Listed below are T cell receptor beta chains from one sample, sequenced in a study of OX40 agonist ivuxolimab in advanced cancers. Generated by immunoSEQ multiplex PCR, the TCRdb table keeps only in-frame clones and is missing some. The top ten hold about 2% of the sample, which has around 100,000 clones, roughly 95% seen once. This specimen was CD4+ or CD8+ T cells sorted from blood, taken in a trial of the OX40 agonist ivuxolimab. These receptors were taken from an adult with an advanced solid tumor such as melanoma, head and neck, liver or kidney cancer. The CDR3 runs from the conserved cysteine through the conserved F or W. A D gene is named only where the DNA matches it firmly. Rows may omit the clone size; those that give it use once, few, many or a size class.

D gene	V gene	clone size	J gene	CDR3 protein	CDR3 DNA
TRBD1	TRBV28	.	TRBJ1-2	CASCWRGDRGHGYTF	TGTGCCAGCTGCTGGAGGGGGGACAGGGGGCACGGCTACACCTTC
TRBD2	TRBV4-2	once	TRBJ2-4	CASSQDLTSGRGNIQYF	TGTGCCAGCAGCCAAGATCTTACTAGCGGGAGGGGGAACATTCAGTACTTC
.	TRBV27	.	TRBJ1-2	CASSRGRDANYGYTF	TGTGCCAGCAGCCGAGGACGGGACGCCAACTATGGCTACACCTTC
.	TRBV28	.	TRBJ1-5	CATARDIGGGQPQHF	TGTGCTACCGCCAGGGACATTGGAGGAGGTCAGCCCCAGCATTTT
TRBD1	TRBV19	.	TRBJ1-2	CASQGQGDYGYTF	TGTGCCAGCCAGGGACAGGGGGACTATGGCTACACCTTC
TRBD2	TRBV25-1	.	TRBJ2-7	CASTGLEPGEQYF	TGTGCCAGCACCGGACTAGAGCCTGGGGAGCAGTACTTC
.	TRBV19	.	TRBJ1-2	CASSVNSYGYTF	TGTGCCAGTAGTGTCAACAGCTATGGCTACACCTTC
.	TRBV11-2	.	TRBJ2-7	CASSVFGGPSYEQYF	TGTGCCAGCAGCGTCTTCGGAGGGCCTTCCTACGAGCAGTACTTC
TRBD2	TRBV2	.	TRBJ2-1	CASSEVAGDNEQFF	TGTGCCAGCAGTGAAGTTGCGGGAGACAATGAGCAGTTCTTC
.	TRBV9	.	TRBJ2-1	CASSGDSTFYNEQFF	TGTGCCAGCAGCGGAGACTCTACCTTCTACAATGAGCAGTTCTTC
TRBD1	TRBV5-1	.	TRBJ1-2	CASSKDRGGYGYTF	TGCGCCAGCAGTAAGGACAGGGGCGGCTATGGCTACACCTTC
.	TRBV28	once	TRBJ2-2	CASTGALGTGELFF	TGTGCCAGCACCGGGGCCTTAGGGACCGGGGAGCTGTTTTTT
.	TRBV21-1	.	TRBJ2-7	CASSKDRSYEQYF	TGTGCCAGCAGCAAGGACAGGTCCTACGAGCAGTACTTC
.	TRBV9	.	TRBJ2-1	CASSVNPGARNEQFF	TGTGCCAGCAGCGTAAATCCGGGGGCGCGGAATGAGCAGTTCTTC
TRBD1	TRBV7-9	.	TRBJ2-5	CASSSTGVIRETQYF	TGTGCCAGCAGCTCGACAGGGGTTATACGAGAGACCCAGTACTTC
TRBD2	TRBV28	.	TRBJ2-1	CASSLVAGLDEQFF	TGTGCCAGCAGTTTAGTAGCGGGGTTGGATGAGCAGTTCTTC
.	TRBV19	once	TRBJ2-1	CASSADRGTFYNEQFF	TGTGCCAGTAGTGCAGATCGGGGGACCTTCTACAATGAGCAGTTCTTC
TRBD2	TRBV9	.	TRBJ2-7	CASSGTSGVDEQYF	TGTGCCAGCAGCGGGACTAGCGGGGTGGACGAGCAGTACTTC
.	TRBV13	.	TRBJ2-5	CASSRGGTGVETQYF	TGTGCCAGCAGCCGAGGGGGTACGGGGGTGGAGACCCAGTACTTC
.	TRBV28	once	TRBJ2-7	CASSSWGYEQYF	TGTGCCAGCAGTTCTTGGGGGTACGAGCAGTACTTC
TRBD1	TRBV4-1	.	TRBJ1-6	CASSQVLKTGGGPLHF	TGCGCCAGCAGCCAAGTGTTAAAGACAGGGGGGGGTCCCCTCCACTTT
.	TRBV6-5	.	TRBJ2-1	CASSRVSYNEQFF	TGTGCCAGCAGCAGGGTATCCTACAATGAGCAGTTCTTC
.	TRBV7-9	.	TRBJ1-4	CASSDGGSFEKLFF	TGTGCCAGCAGCGACGGGGGGAGCTTTGAAAAACTGTTTTTT
TRBD2	TRBV7-2	.	TRBJ2-7	CASSLDGTSGLTYEQYF	TGTGCCAGCAGCTTAGATGGGACTAGCGGGTTAACCTACGAGCAGTACTTC
.	TRBV9	.	TRBJ2-1	CASSVGAQSEQFF	TGTGCCAGCAGCGTAGGAGCGCAGAGTGAGCAGTTCTTC
.	TRBV19	.	TRBJ2-1	CASSIYGSSINEQFF	TGTGCCAGTAGTATTTACGGGAGCAGTATCAATGAGCAGTTCTTC
.	TRBV27	.	TRBJ2-2	CASGESPNTGELFF	TGTGCCAGCGGGGAATCCCCCAACACCGGGGAGCTGTTTTTT
.	TRBV19	.	TRBJ1-2	CASSIAQAASDYGYTF	TGTGCCAGTAGTATAGCACAGGCCGCTTCCGACTATGGCTACACCTTC
.	TRBV2	once	TRBJ1-2	CASSDGGEGYTF	TGTGCCAGCAGTGATGGGGGGGAAGGCTACACCTTC
TRBD1	TRBV7-8	.	TRBJ2-6	CASSLVPPDRVGANVLTF	TGTGCCAGCAGCTTAGTACCACCCGACAGGGTTGGGGCCAACGTCCTGACTTTC
.	TRBV19	.	TRBJ1-1	CASSIEGASFF	TGTGCCAGTAGTATAGAAGGAGCGTCTTTCTTT
TRBD1	TRBV4-3	.	TRBJ2-2	CASSQDRGRGQGNTGELFF	TGCGCCAGCAGCCAAGATCGGGGCCGGGGACAGGGGAACACCGGGGAGCTGTTTTTT